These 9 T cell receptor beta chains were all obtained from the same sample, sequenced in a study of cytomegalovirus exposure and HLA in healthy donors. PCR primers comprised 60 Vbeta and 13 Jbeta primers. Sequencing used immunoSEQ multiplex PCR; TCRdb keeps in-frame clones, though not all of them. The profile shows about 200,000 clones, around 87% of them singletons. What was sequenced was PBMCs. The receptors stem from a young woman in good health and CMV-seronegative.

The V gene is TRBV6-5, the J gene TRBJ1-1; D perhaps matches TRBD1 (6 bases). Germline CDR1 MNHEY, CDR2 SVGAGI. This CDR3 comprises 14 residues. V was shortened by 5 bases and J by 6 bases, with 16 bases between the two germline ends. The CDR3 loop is CASSGDRLAAEAFF. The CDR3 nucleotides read TGTGCCAGCAGTGGTGACAGGTTGGCCGCTGAAGCTTTCTTT.

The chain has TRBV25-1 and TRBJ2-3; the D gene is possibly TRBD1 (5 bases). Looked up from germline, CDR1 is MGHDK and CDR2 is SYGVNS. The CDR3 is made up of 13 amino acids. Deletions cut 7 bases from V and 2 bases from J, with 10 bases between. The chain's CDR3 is CASTQGNTDTQYF. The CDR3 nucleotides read TGTGCCAGCACCCAGGGTAACACAGATACGCAGTATTTT.

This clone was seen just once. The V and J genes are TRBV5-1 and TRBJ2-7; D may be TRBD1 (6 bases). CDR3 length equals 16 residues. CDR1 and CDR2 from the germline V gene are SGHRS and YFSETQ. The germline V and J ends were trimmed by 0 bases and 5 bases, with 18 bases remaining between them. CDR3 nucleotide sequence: TGCGCCAGCAGCTTGGAGGGGGTGGGGGTGAGCAACGAGCAGTACTTC. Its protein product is CASSLEGVGVSNEQYF.

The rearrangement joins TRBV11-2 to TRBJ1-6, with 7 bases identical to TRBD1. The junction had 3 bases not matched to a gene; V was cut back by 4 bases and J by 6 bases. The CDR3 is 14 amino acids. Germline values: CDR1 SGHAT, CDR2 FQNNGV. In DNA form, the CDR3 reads TGTGCCAGCAGCTCCCGACAGGGTAATTCACCCCTCCACTTT. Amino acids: CASSSRQGNSPLHF.

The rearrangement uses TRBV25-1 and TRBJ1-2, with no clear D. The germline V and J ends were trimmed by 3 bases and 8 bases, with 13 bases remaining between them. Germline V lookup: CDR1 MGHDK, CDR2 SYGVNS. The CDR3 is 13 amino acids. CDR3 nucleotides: TGTGCCAGCAGTGAGGTAGGAGTGGAGGGCTACACCTTC. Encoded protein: CASSEVGVEGYTF.

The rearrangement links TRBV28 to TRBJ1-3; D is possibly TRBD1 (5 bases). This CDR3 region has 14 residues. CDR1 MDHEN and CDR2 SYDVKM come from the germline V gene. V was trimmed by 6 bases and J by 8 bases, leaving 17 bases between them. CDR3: CASSPSQGIYTIYF. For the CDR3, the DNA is TGTGCCAGCAGCCCCTCGCAGGGAATTTACACCATATATTTT.

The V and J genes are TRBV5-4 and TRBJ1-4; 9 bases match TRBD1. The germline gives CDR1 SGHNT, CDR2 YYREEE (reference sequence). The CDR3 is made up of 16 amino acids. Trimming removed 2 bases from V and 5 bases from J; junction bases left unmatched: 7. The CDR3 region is CASSFLGDRANEKLFF. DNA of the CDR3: TGTGCCAGCAGCTTTTTGGGGGACAGGGCCAATGAAAAACTGTTTTTT.

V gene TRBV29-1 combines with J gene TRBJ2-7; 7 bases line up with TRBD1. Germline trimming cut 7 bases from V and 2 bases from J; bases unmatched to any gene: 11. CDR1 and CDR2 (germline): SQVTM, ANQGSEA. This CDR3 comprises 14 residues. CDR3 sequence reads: CSASQTGTTYEQYF. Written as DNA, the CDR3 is TGCAGCGCCAGCCAGACAGGGACGACCTACGAGCAGTACTTC.

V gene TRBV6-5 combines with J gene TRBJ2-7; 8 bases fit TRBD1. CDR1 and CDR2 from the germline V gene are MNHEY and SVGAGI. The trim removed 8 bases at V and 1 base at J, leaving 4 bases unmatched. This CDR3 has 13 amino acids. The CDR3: CASGRDRSYEQYF. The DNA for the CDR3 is TGTGCCAGCGGCAGGGACAGGTCCTACGAGCAGTACTTC.